This T cell receptor beta chain originates from a study of blood T cell repertoires in COVID-19. The CDR3 totals 14 residues. V was clipped by 9 bases and J by 4 bases, with 16 bases between them. Per germline, CDR1 SEHNR and CDR2 FQNEAQ (reference sequence). Per the original data handling: Estimates of nucleated cell counts were drawn from the amplification of reference gene primers. The method was immunoSEQ multiplex PCR; TCRdb's version includes in-frame clones alone and lacks a portion of them. V and J calls and clone size come straight from that table; D and trimming were deduced from the DNA. The sample carries 300,000 to 400,000 clones, around 85% recorded once. This clone has more than one count but fewer than ten.

The V and J genes are TRBV7-9 and TRBJ1-5; tentative D call: TRBD1 (6 bases). The specimen sequenced was PBMCs or T cells enriched from blood (not recorded which). The sequence derives from a woman aged 40 to 50 with acute COVID-19. The CDR3 DNA reads TGTGCCAGTCAGACAGGTTCGCAGAATCAGCCCCAGCATTTT. Translation: CASQTGSQNQPQHF.